This is a list of T cell receptor beta chains from one sample in a study of radiotherapy plus CTLA-4 blockade in lung cancer. Assay used: immunoSEQ multiplex PCR; TCRdb lists only in-frame clones, some missing. The repertoire consists of 45,000 or so clones, with 70% to 80% occurring once and the leading ten covering 8.3%. The starting material was peripheral blood, obtained from a patient treated with radiotherapy plus ipilimumab. Every receptor here comes from a human donor with non-small cell lung cancer who had stable disease on radiotherapy plus ipilimumab. Both conserved end residues are part of each CDR3. The order of the fields is J gene, clone size, D gene, V gene, CDR3 DNA, CDR3 protein. The D gene is left open where the match is weak. Clone size, where shown, is once, few, many, or a class for clones that have expanded.

>TRBJ1-5|-|-|TRBV11-2
TGTGCCAGCAGCTTAGGTGCCCCTAGGCATCAGCCCCAGCATTTT
CASSLGAPRHQPQHF
>TRBJ1-2|few|-|TRBV2
TGTGCCAGCAGTGAAAACGTAAACTATGGCTACACCTTC
CASSENVNYGYTF
>TRBJ2-5|-|TRBD1|TRBV9
TGTGCCAGCAGCGTAGGGGACAGGACTCAAGAGACCCAGTACTTC
CASSVGDRTQETQYF
>TRBJ1-3|-|TRBD1|TRBV6-6
TGTGCCAGCAGTTACACGGGGACAGGGGGAAACACCATATATTTT
CASSYTGTGGNTIYF
>TRBJ1-1|-|-|TRBV11-3
TGTGCCAGCAGCGCGGACTTCGGCACTGAAGCTTTCTTT
CASSADFGTEAFF
>TRBJ1-2|-|-|TRBV6-1
TGTGCCAGCAGTGAAGGGGCAGGGGCTAACTATGGCTACACCTTC
CASSEGAGANYGYTF
>TRBJ1-4|once|-|TRBV5-1
TGCGCCAGCAGCCTCATGAATACTAATGAAAAACTGTTTTTT
CASSLMNTNEKLFF
>TRBJ2-1|-|TRBD2|TRBV5-1
TGCGCCAGCAGCTTGGAGCGGGGGGGTGAGAATGAGCAGTTCTTC
CASSLERGGENEQFF
>TRBJ1-4|-|-|TRBV9
TGTGCCAGCAGCGTAGGACAGTCGAATGAAAAACTGTTTTTT
CASSVGQSNEKLFF
>TRBJ1-5|-|TRBD1|TRBV28
TGTGCCAGCAGTTCACAGGGGGCGGACCAGCCCCAGCATTTT
CASSSQGADQPQHF
>TRBJ2-3|-|TRBD1|TRBV11-2
TGTGCCAGCAGCCGGGACAGCTACACAGATACGCAGTATTTT
CASSRDSYTDTQYF
>TRBJ2-1|few|TRBD2|TRBV9
TGTGCCAGCAGCGTAGGTCCTGCCGGGACTAGACCATACAATGAGCAGTTCTTC
CASSVGPAGTRPYNEQFF
>TRBJ2-3|-|TRBD2|TRBV4-2
TGTGCCAGCAGCCAAGGTGGGAACGGGGGGGCCGGAGATACGCAGTATTTT
CASSQGGNGGAGDTQYF
>TRBJ2-5|-|-|TRBV19
TGTGCCAGTAGTATAGATCCGGAGACCCAGTACTTC
CASSIDPETQYF
>TRBJ1-2|-|-|TRBV5-1
TGCGCCAGCGGACCTAACTATGGCTACACCTTC
CASGPNYGYTF
>TRBJ2-1|-|TRBD1|TRBV7-9
TGTGCCAGCAGCTTACAAGGACAGGGGGCCGGGGTCTTC
CASSLQGQGAGVF
>TRBJ1-1|-|-|TRBV2
TGTGCCAGCAATCCCAGAATAATGAACACTGAAGCTTTCTTT
CASNPRIMNTEAFF
>TRBJ1-1|-|TRBD1|TRBV6-5
TGTGCCAGCAGTTACTCCCGGACAGGGACCACTGAAGCTTTCTTT
CASSYSRTGTTEAFF
>TRBJ1-6|few|-|TRBV4-1
TGCGCCAGCAGCCAGCCCAACACTGGACCGGGATCACCCCTCCACTTT
CASSQPNTGPGSPLHF
>TRBJ1-6|-|-|TRBV6-1
TGTGCCAGCAGTGATAGAAGGGGGTCCTATAATTCACCCCTCCACTTT
CASSDRRGSYNSPLHF
>TRBJ2-7|-|-|TRBV19
TGTGCCAGTGGGACTTACGAGCAGTACTTC
CASGTYEQYF
>TRBJ1-3|many|-|TRBV9
TGTGCCAGCAGCTACCAAGGGGAGTCTGGAAACACCATATATTTT
CASSYQGESGNTIYF
>TRBJ1-3|few|TRBD1|TRBV5-6
TGTGCCAGCAGTCGACAGGGCTCTGGAAACACCATATATTTT
CASSRQGSGNTIYF
>TRBJ2-2|-|-|TRBV28
TGTGCCAGCAGTTTTTCCGAGTGGATCGGGGAGCTGTTTTTT
CASSFSEWIGELFF
>TRBJ1-1|-|-|TRBV5-7
TGTGCCAGCAGCCGTGCGGTCGGTATGAACACTGAAGCTTTCTTT
CASSRAVGMNTEAFF
>TRBJ1-2|-|-|TRBV6-5
TGTGCCAGCAGAAACCCTACAGGCACTAACTATGGCTACACCTTC
CASRNPTGTNYGYTF
>TRBJ1-2|-|-|TRBV10-2
TGCGCCAGCTACGGTCTACACTATGGCTACACCTTC
CASYGLHYGYTF
>TRBJ1-2|few|TRBD1|TRBV19
TGTGCCAGTAGTATATCCCGGACAGGTTTTGGGGGCTACACCTTC
CASSISRTGFGGYTF
>TRBJ1-6|few|-|TRBV6-1
TGTGCCAGCAGTGAAAGGTGGGATTCACCCCTCCACTTT
CASSERWDSPLHF
>TRBJ1-2|-|TRBD1|TRBV4-3
TGCGCCAGCAGCCGCAATTCAGGGGGAATCTATGGCTACACCTTC
CASSRNSGGIYGYTF
>TRBJ2-7|-|-|TRBV5-4
TGTGCCAGCAGCTTCGACCACGAGCAGTACTTC
CASSFDHEQYF
>TRBJ1-2|-|TRBD1|TRBV14
TGTGCCAGCAGCCAAACAGGGGCCAGGTATGGCTACACCTTC
CASSQTGARYGYTF
>TRBJ1-2|few|TRBD1|TRBV6-5
TGTGCCAGCAGTACTACAGGGGTGGACGGCTATGGCTACACCTTC
CASSTTGVDGYGYTF
>TRBJ1-1|-|-|TRBV19
TGTGCCAGTGCCCCTAGGGGGGTGAACACTGAAGCTTTCTTT
CASAPRGVNTEAFF
>TRBJ1-5|-|-|TRBV19
TGTGCCAGTAGTATATGGCCGCGTGGTGTAGAACAGCCCCAGCATTTT
CASSIWPRGVEQPQHF
>TRBJ2-1|-|-|TRBV5-6
TGTGCCAGCAGCTCGGAATGGATGGGGAAGCAGTTCTTC
CASSSEWMGKQFF
>TRBJ1-3|-|TRBD1|TRBV4-3
TGCGCCAGCAGCCTTGGACAGGGCTCTGGAAACACCATATATTTT
CASSLGQGSGNTIYF
>TRBJ1-5|-|-|TRBV5-6
TGTGCCAGCAGTTCGGGGGGATTTCGCAATCAGCCCCAGCATTTT
CASSSGGFRNQPQHF
>TRBJ2-7|-|-|TRBV11-2
TGTGCCAGCAGCTCCTACTACCCAGCCTACGAGCAGTACTTC
CASSSYYPAYEQYF
>TRBJ2-5|once|TRBD1|TRBV6-5
TGTGCCAGCGTAAGGACAGGGGAAGAGACCCAGTACTTC
CASVRTGEETQYF
>TRBJ1-3|-|-|TRBV5-6
TGTGCCAGCAGCCAAGGGATTGGAAACACCATATATTTT
CASSQGIGNTIYF
>TRBJ1-3|-|-|TRBV4-1
TGCGCCAGCAGCACTGGGAACTCTGGAAACACCATATATTTT
CASSTGNSGNTIYF
>TRBJ2-7|-|TRBD2|TRBV19
TGTGCCAGTAGTAGGGGGGGCTACGAGCAGTACTTC
CASSRGGYEQYF
>TRBJ2-1|-|-|TRBV6-6
TGTGCCAGCAGACAGCGAGAGTACAATGAGCAGTTCTTC
CASRQREYNEQFF
>TRBJ2-2|-|-|TRBV5-8
TGTGCCAGCAGCTTGGCCCGTGGTGCATTAATTAACACCGGGGAGCTGTTTTTT
CASSLARGALINTGELFF
>TRBJ2-7|once|-|TRBV6-4
TGTGCCAGCAGTGCCGAGGACGGGTACGAGCAGTACTTC
CASSAEDGYEQYF
>TRBJ1-3|-|-|TRBV18
TGTGCCAGCCTCAGATCGGGGAGGTTCGGAAACACCATATATTTT
CASLRSGRFGNTIYF
>TRBJ1-2|few|-|TRBV10-3
TGTGCCTCCCGAGAGGATAACTTTGGCTACACCTTC
CASREDNFGYTF
>TRBJ2-2|few|-|TRBV27
TGTGCCAGCACCGGGACGCTAAACACCGGGGAGCTGTTTTTT
CASTGTLNTGELFF
>TRBJ2-7|-|-|TRBV6-6
TGTGCCAGCAGTTCAGGGATCTACGAGCAGTACTTC
CASSSGIYEQYF
>TRBJ1-4|-|-|TRBV28
TGTGCCAGCAGTTTTTGGGGGAATGAAAAACTGTTTTTT
CASSFWGNEKLFF
>TRBJ1-1|-|-|TRBV18
TGTGCCAGCTCACCAGCCAAAAACACTGAAGCTTTCTTT
CASSPAKNTEAFF
>TRBJ1-1|-|-|TRBV7-7
TGTGCCAGCAGCCCTCCCGGGGAGGCCAGGAACACTGAAGCTTTCTTT
CASSPPGEARNTEAFF
>TRBJ1-2|-|-|TRBV6-5
TGTGCCAGCAGTTATTTTGGGGGGGCCTATGGCTACACCTTC
CASSYFGGAYGYTF
>TRBJ1-6|once|TRBD1|TRBV6-1
TGTGCCAGCAGTGAATTTGTCAGGGGGGGCTCCTATAATTCACCCCTCCACTTT
CASSEFVRGGSYNSPLHF
>TRBJ1-1|-|-|TRBV18
TGTGCCAGCTCCCCAGGACACGGAGCTTTCTTT
CASSPGHGAFF
>TRBJ1-2|-|-|TRBV7-3
TGTGCCAGCAGCCCTGGGACGGGCGGGGGCGGCTACACCTTC
CASSPGTGGGGYTF
>TRBJ1-1|few|-|TRBV18
TGTGCCAGCTCACCTATTTGGGGGCGAGGGACTGAAGCTTTCTTT
CASSPIWGRGTEAFF
>TRBJ1-5|-|-|TRBV19
TGTGCCAGTAGTATAAGGCAGGTTGTTAGTCGTGATAGCAATCAGCCCCAGCATTTT
CASSIRQVVSRDSNQPQHF